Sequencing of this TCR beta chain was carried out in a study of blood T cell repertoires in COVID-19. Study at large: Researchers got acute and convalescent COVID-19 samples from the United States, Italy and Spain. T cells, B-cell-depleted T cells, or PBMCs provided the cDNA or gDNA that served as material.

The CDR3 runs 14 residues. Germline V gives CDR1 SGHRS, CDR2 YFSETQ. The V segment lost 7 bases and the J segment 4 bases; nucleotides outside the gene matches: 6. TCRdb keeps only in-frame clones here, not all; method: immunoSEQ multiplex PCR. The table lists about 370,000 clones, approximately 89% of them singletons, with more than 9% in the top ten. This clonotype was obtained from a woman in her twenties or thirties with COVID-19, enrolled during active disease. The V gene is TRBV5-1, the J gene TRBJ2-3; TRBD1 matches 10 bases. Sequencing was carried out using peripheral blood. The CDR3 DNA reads TGCGCCAGCCACCGGGACAGGGGAGCAGATACGCAGTATTTT. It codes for CASHRDRGADTQYF.